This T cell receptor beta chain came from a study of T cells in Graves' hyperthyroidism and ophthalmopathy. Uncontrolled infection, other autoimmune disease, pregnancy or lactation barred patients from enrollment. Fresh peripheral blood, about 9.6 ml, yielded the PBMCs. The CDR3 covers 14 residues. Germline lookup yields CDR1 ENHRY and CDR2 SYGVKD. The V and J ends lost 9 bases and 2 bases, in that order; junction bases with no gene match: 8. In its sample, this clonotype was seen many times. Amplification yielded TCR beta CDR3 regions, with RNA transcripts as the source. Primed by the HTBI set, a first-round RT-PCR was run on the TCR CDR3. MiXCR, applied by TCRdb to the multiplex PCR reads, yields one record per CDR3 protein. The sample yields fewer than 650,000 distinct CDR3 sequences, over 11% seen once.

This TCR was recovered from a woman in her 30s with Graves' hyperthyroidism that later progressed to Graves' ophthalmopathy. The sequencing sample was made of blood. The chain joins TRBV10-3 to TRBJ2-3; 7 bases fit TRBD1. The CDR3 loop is CAISGTVTTDTQYF. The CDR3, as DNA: TGTGCCATATCCGGGACAGTTACCACAGATACGCAGTATTTT.